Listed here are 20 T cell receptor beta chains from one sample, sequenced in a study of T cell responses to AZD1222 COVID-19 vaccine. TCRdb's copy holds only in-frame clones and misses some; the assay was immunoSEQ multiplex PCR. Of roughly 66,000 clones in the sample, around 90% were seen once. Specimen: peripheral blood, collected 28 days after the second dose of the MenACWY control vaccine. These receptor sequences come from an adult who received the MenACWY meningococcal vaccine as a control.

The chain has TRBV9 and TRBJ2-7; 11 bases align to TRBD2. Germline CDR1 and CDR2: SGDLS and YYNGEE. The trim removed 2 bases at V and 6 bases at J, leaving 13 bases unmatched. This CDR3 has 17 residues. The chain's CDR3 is CASSVDSGGALPFEQYF. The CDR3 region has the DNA TGTGCCAGCAGCGTGGATAGCGGGGGGGCCCTTCCCTTCGAGCAGTACTTC. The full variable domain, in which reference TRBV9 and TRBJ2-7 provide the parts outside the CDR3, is DSGVTQTPKHLITATGQRVTLRCSPRSGDLSVYWYQQSLDQGLQFLIQYYNGEERAKGNILERFSAQQFPDLHSELNLSSLELGDSALYFCASSVDSGGALPFEQYFGPGTRLTVT.

The CDR3 DNA sequence: TGTGCCAGCAGCCATCGACGGATGAACTACGAGCAGTACTTC. Translation gives CASSHRRMNYEQYF. This rearrangement joins TRBV3-1 (or the pseudogene TRBV3-2) to TRBJ2-7, with D hard to call. CDR1 and CDR2 (germline): LGHDT, YNNKEL (reference sequence). Trimming removed 3 bases from V and 3 bases from J, with 12 bases in between. This CDR3 is built from 14 residues.

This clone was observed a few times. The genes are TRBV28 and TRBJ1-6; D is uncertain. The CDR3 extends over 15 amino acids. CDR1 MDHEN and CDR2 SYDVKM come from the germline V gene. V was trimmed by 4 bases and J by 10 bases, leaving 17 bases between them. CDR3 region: CASSSRTGLRSPLHF. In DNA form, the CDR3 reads TGTGCCAGCAGTTCTCGGACGGGGTTGCGGTCACCCCTCCACTTT.

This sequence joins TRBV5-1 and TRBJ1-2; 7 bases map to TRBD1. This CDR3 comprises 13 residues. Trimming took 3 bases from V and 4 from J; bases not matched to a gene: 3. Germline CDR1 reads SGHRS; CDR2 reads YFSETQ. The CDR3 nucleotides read TGCGCCAGCAGCTGGACAGGACCCTATGGCTACACCTTC. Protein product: CASSWTGPYGYTF.

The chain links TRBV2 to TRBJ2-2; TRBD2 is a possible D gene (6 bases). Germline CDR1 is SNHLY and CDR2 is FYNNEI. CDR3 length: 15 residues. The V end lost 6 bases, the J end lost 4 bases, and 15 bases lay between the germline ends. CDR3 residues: CASRAQGGGTGELFF. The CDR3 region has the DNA TGTGCCAGCAGAGCGCAGGGAGGAGGCACCGGGGAGCTGTTTTTT.

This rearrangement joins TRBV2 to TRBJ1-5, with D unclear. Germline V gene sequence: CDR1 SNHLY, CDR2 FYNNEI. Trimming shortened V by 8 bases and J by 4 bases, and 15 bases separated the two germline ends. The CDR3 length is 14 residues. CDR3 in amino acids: CASGSSYGNQPQHF. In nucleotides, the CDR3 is TGTGCCAGCGGTTCTTCCTATGGGAATCAGCCCCAGCATTTT.

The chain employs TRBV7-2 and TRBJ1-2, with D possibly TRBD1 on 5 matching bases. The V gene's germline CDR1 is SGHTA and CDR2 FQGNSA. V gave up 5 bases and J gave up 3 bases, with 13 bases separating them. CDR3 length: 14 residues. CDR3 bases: TGTGCCAGCAGCGTCTTCCAGGGTCACTATGGCTACACCTTC. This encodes CASSVFQGHYGYTF.

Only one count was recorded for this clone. CDR3 sequence (DNA): TGCGCCAGCAGCCAAGAACCGGACAGGGCGAACACCGGGGAGCTGTTTTTT. This encodes CASSQEPDRANTGELFF. The gene calls are TRBV4-3 and TRBJ2-2; 8 bases agree with TRBD1. Germline V gene data show CDR1 as LGHNA and CDR2 as YSLEER. J was trimmed by 0 bases and V by 0 bases; bases with no gene match: 3. CDR3 length equals 17 residues.

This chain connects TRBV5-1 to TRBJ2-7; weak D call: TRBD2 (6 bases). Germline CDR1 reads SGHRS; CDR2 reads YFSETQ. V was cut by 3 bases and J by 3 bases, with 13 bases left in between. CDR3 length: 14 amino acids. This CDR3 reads CASSWGGDNYEQYF. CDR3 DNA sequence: TGCGCCAGCAGCTGGGGCGGGGATAACTACGAGCAGTACTTC.

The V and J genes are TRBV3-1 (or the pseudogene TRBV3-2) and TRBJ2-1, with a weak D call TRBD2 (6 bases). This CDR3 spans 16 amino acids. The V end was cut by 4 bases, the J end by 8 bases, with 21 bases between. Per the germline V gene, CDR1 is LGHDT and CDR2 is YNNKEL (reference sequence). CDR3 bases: TGTGCCAGCAGCCCCCCCGGTGGCGGGGCGGCGTATGAGCAGTTCTTC. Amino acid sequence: CASSPPGGGAAYEQFF.

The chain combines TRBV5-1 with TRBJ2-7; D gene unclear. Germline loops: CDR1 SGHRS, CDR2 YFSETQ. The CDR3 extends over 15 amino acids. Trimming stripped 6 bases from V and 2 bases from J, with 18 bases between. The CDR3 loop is CASTPVGVGTYEQYF. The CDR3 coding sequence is TGCGCCAGCACCCCCGTTGGGGTTGGTACCTACGAGCAGTACTTC.

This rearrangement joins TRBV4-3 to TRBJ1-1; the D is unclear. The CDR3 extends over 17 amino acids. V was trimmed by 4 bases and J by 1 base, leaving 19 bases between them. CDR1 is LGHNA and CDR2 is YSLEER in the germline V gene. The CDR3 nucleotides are TGCGCCAGCAGCCCGGGCGGCGTGTTGGGTGCGAACACTGAAGCTTTCTTT. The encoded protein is CASSPGGVLGANTEAFF.

CDR3 bases: TGCGCCAGCAGCCCCAAACGGCAGGCCGTACGTGAAAAACTGTTTTTT. It yields the protein CASSPKRQAVREKLFF. V and J are TRBV5-1 and TRBJ1-4; D is ambiguous. In germline, CDR1 is SGHRS, CDR2 YFSETQ. Trimming cost V 4 bases and J 7 bases, with 20 bases left between them. The CDR3 sequence is 16 residues long.

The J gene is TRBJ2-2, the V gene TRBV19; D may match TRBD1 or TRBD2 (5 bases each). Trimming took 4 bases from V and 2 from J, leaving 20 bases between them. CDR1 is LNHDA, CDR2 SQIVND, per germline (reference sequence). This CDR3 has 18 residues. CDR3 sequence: CASSRGPNIPANTGELFF. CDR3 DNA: TGTGCCAGTAGTAGGGGACCCAACATTCCTGCAAACACCGGGGAGCTGTTTTTT.

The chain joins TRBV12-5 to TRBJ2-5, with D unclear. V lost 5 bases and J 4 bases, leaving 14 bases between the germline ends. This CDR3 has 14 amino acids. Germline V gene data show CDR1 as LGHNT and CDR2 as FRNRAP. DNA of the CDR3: TGTGCTAGTGGTACTGGCCTTCCCCCAGAGACCCAGTACTTC. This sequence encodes CASGTGLPPETQYF. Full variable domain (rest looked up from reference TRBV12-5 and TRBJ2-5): DARVTQTPRHKVTEMGQEVTMRCQPILGHNTVFWYRQTMMQGLELLAYFRNRAPLDDSGMPKDRFSAEMPDATLATLKIQPSEPRDSAVYFCASGTGLPPETQYFGPGTRLLVL.

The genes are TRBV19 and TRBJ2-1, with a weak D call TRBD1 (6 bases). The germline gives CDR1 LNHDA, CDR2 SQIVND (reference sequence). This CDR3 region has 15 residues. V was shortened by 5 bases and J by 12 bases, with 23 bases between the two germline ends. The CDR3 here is CASSYPRQQGGGQFF. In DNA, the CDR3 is TGTGCCAGTAGTTATCCCCGCCAACAGGGTGGAGGGCAGTTCTTC.

The CDR3, as DNA: TGTGCCAGCAGTCCCCACAGGGCGGGTAATGAAAAACTGTTTTTT. This encodes CASSPHRAGNEKLFF. The chain combines TRBV28 with TRBJ1-4, with D maybe TRBD1 (6 bases). The CDR3 totals 15 residues. V lost 5 bases and J lost 4, with 14 bases in between. Germline values: CDR1 MDHEN, CDR2 SYDVKM.

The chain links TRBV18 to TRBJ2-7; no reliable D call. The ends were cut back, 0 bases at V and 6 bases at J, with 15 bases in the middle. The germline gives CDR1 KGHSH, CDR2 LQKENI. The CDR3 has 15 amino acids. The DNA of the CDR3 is TGTGCCAGCTCACCACCGACCCCCTCCCGACTCGAGCAGTACTTC. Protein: CASSPPTPSRLEQYF.

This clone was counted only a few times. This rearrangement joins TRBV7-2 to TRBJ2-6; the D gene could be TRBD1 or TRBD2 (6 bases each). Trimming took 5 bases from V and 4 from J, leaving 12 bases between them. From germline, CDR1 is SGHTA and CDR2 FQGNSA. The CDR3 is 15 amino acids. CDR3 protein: CASSQTGAGANVLTF. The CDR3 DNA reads TGTGCCAGCAGCCAGACGGGGGCCGGGGCCAACGTCCTGACTTTC.

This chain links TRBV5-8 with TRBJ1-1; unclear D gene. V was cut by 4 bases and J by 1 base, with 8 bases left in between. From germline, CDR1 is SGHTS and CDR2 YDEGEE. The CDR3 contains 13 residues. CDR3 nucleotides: TGTGCCAGCAGCCTGGAGGGGAACACTGAAGCTTTCTTT. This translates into CASSLEGNTEAFF.